This TCR beta chain originates from a study of blood T cell repertoires in COVID-19. Germline V gene sequence: CDR1 GTSNPN, CDR2 SVGIG (reference sequence). CDR3 size: 14 residues. The ends lost 3 bases at V and 5 bases at J; junction bases unmatched: 7. TCRdb's copy holds only in-frame clones and misses some; the assay was immunoSEQ multiplex PCR. Of around 330,000 clones listed, approximately 88% are singletons. Sequenced: peripheral blood. The receptor was isolated from a woman aged 50 to 65 with active or convalescent COVID-19. The chain links TRBV30 to TRBJ2-3, with TRBD1 identical over 8 bases. The CDR3 DNA sequence: TGTGCCTGGAGATTAGGGACAGGCCAAGATACGCAGTATTTT. Its protein is CAWRLGTGQDTQYF.